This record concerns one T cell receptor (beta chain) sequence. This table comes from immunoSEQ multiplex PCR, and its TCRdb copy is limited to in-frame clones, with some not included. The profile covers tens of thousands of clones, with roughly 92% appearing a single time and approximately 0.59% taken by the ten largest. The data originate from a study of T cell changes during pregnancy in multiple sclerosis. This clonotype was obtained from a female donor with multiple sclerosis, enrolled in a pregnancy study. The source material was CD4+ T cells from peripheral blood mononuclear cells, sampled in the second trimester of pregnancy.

The CDR3 region has the DNA TGTGCCAGCAGCTTCAGCAGGGTTCCTGGAAACACCATATATTTT. It codes for CASSFSRVPGNTIYF. The J gene is TRBJ1-3, the V gene TRBV11-1; D is possibly TRBD1 (5 bases). CDR1 and CDR2 from the germline V gene are SGHAT and FQDESV (reference sequence). The V end lost 3 bases, the J end lost 2 bases, and 11 bases lay between the germline ends. The CDR3 has 15 amino acids.